Sequencing of this T cell receptor (beta chain) was carried out in a study of sequential checkpoint blockade in melanoma. About the study: Patients were randomized 1:1 to nivolumab-then-ipilimumab or ipilimumab-then-nivolumab first-line. Both treatment sequences were followed by maintenance nivolumab.

Documented treatment: randomized to nivolumab then ipilimumab (arm A) or the reverse (arm B). None of the patients previously received DNA-damaging chemotherapy. Live CD3+CD8+ CD19− CD56− cells were sorted from PBMCs. This clone was seen a few times. CDR1 and CDR2 (germline): SGHNT, YYREEE (reference sequence). The J segment lost 5 bases and the V segment lost 4 bases, leaving 7 bases of the junction unmatched. The CDR3 totals 14 residues. Measured with immunoSEQ multiplex PCR; TCRdb has only the in-frame clones, and not every one. Among under 25,000 clones listed, about 81% were seen once. This specimen was CD8+ T cells sorted from blood (inferred from file names), taken from a patient given nivolumab and ipilimumab in sequence. This receptor was obtained from a human donor with melanoma. The chain has TRBV5-4 and TRBJ2-7, with 9 bases fitting TRBD1. The CDR3 DNA follows: TGTGCCAGCAGCCCGGGACAGGGTCTCAACGAGCAGTACTTC. As protein: CASSPGQGLNEQYF.